Listed here are 19 T cell receptor beta chains from one sample, sequenced in a study of immune evolution from preneoplasia to lung adenocarcinoma. The repertoire was sequenced with immunoSEQ multiplex PCR; TCRdb's copy has only in-frame clones and lacks some. The sample has over 9,000 clones, roughly 77% seen once; the top ten hold 9%. Sequencing was done on a sample of FFPE minimally invasive lung adenocarcinoma tissue. These receptors were collected from a donor of 70 years or more with lung adenocarcinoma.

This clone showed up just once. V is TRBV29-1 and J is TRBJ1-3; perhaps TRBD1 as D (5 bases). The V gene's germline CDR1 is SQVTM and CDR2 ANQGSEA. CDR3 length equals 15 residues. With 5 bases removed from V and 1 base from J, the gap between germline ends came to 15 bases. The CDR3 loop is CSVWGQGVSGNTIYF. CDR3 nucleotide sequence: TGCAGCGTTTGGGGCCAGGGTGTATCTGGAAACACCATATATTTT.

This clone showed up just a few times. The chain employs TRBV6-5 and TRBJ2-5, with D hard to call. The CDR3 totals 13 residues. V was cut by 2 bases and J by 8 bases, with 12 bases left in between. Germline loops: CDR1 MNHEY, CDR2 SVGAGI. In nucleotides, the CDR3 is TGTGCCAGCAGTTACACGAACAGAGGAACCCAGTACTTC. It yields the protein CASSYTNRGTQYF.

The chain uses TRBV28 and TRBJ2-4; possible D gene TRBD2, 5 bases. CDR3 length: 16 residues. The V end was cut by 4 bases, the J end by 0 bases, with 13 bases between. Germline CDR1 is MDHEN and CDR2 is SYDVKM. The CDR3 sequence is CASSSGSPVAKNIQYF. In DNA form, the CDR3 reads TGTGCCAGCAGTTCGGGGTCCCCGGTAGCCAAAAACATTCAGTACTTC.

The chain employs TRBV18 and TRBJ2-2, with 7 bases identical to TRBD1. V was clipped by 5 bases and J by 0 bases; unmatched bases: 9. Germline loops: CDR1 KGHSH, CDR2 LQKENI. The length of the CDR3 is 17 residues. The CDR3 sequence is CASSSSSGGPNTGELFF. CDR3 in DNA: TGTGCCAGCTCATCAAGTTCAGGGGGTCCGAACACCGGGGAGCTGTTTTTT.

CDR3 in amino acids: CASRKTDSSYEQYF. The CDR3 region has the DNA TGTGCCAGTAGAAAGACAGATAGCTCCTACGAGCAGTACTTC. V gene TRBV19 combines with J gene TRBJ2-7; D perhaps matches TRBD1 (5 bases). Trimming removed 6 bases at V and 0 bases at J, with 12 bases between. The CDR3 covers 14 residues. Germline CDR1 is LNHDA and CDR2 is SQIVND (reference sequence).

The J gene is TRBJ1-3, the V gene TRBV28; D is uncertain. The CDR3 is made up of 13 amino acids. V lost 2 bases, J lost 3 bases, and 5 bases lay in between. Germline CDR1 is MDHEN and CDR2 is SYDVKM. CDR3 loop: CASSLMSGNTIYF. CDR3 coding DNA: TGTGCCAGCAGTTTAATGAGTGGAAACACCATATATTTT.

This chain joins TRBV28 and TRBJ2-7; TRBD2 is a possible D gene (5 bases). The CDR3 is made up of 14 amino acids. Trimming took off 6 bases at V and 3 bases at J, with 15 bases between the two ends. Germline V gives CDR1 MDHEN, CDR2 SYDVKM. CDR3 residues: CASRPGGSIYEQYF. The DNA of the CDR3 is TGTGCCAGCAGGCCCGGAGGCTCGATCTACGAGCAGTACTTC.

The chain couples TRBV7-6 to TRBJ2-5; D is uncertain. This CDR3 has 15 residues. Germline CDR1 is SGHVS and CDR2 is FNYEAQ. V was clipped by 3 bases and J by 7 bases, with 18 bases between them. For the CDR3, the DNA is TGTGCCAGCAGCTTCAGGCAGGAGAGTTTGCGGACCCAGTACTTC. Its protein is CASSFRQESLRTQYF.

V gene TRBV6-5 combines with J gene TRBJ2-7; 7 bases map to TRBD1. CDR3 length: 13 amino acids. Trimming at V came to 6 bases and at J to 3 bases, leaving 5 bases not matched to a gene. Germline lookup yields CDR1 MNHEY and CDR2 SVGAGI. The CDR3 sequence: CASSRGQFYEQYF. The CDR3 coding sequence is TGTGCCAGCAGCCGGGGACAGTTCTACGAGCAGTACTTC.

V is TRBV9 and J is TRBJ2-3, with a weak D call TRBD2 (6 bases). The CDR3 contains 13 residues. Per germline, CDR1 SGDLS and CDR2 YYNGEE. V was trimmed by 3 bases and J by 7 bases, leaving 12 bases between them. This CDR3 is CASSAGTENTQYF. The CDR3, as DNA: TGTGCCAGCAGCGCTGGGACTGAGAATACGCAGTATTTT.

The chain is built from TRBV6-1 and TRBJ2-2; D possibly corresponds to TRBD1 (5 bases). This CDR3 is built from 19 residues. The V end was cut by 1 base, the J end by 3 bases, with 21 bases between. Germline V gene data show CDR1 as MNHNS and CDR2 as SASEGT. The chain's CDR3 is CASSEVVSAGPSYTGELFF. In DNA form, the CDR3 reads TGTGCCAGCAGTGAAGTAGTTTCGGCAGGGCCTTCTTACACCGGGGAGCTGTTTTTT.

The chain carries TRBV9 and TRBJ2-3; possibly TRBD2 for D (5 bases). Germline CDR1 SGDLS, CDR2 YYNGEE. V lost 0 bases and J 2 bases, leaving 7 bases between the germline ends. The CDR3 covers 14 residues. This chain's CDR3 is CASSVEGVTDTQYF. Written as DNA, the CDR3 is TGTGCCAGCAGCGTAGAGGGAGTCACAGATACGCAGTATTTT.

The chain joins TRBV5-4 to TRBJ1-4; D remains ambiguous. This CDR3 comprises 11 residues. The germline V and J ends were trimmed by 4 bases and 7 bases, with 5 bases remaining between them. Germline CDR1 and CDR2: SGHNT and YYREEE (reference sequence). The CDR3 nucleotides read TGTGCCAGCAGCGCCGGTGAAAAACTGTTTTTT. This sequence encodes CASSAGEKLFF.

The genes are TRBV5-5 and TRBJ2-7; the D call may be TRBD1 or TRBD2 (5 bases each). Germline CDR1 is SGHKS and CDR2 is YYEKEE (reference sequence). Deletions cut 0 bases from V and 3 bases from J, with 13 bases between. CDR3 size: 15 residues. CDR3 sequence reads: CASSLVGESSYEQYF. The CDR3 nucleotides read TGTGCCAGCAGCTTGGTAGGGGAGTCCAGCTACGAGCAGTACTTC.

The genes are TRBV11-2 and TRBJ1-6; TRBD1 matches at 9 bases. Looked up from germline, CDR1 is SGHAT and CDR2 is FQNNGV. Trimming at V came to 5 bases and at J to 9 bases, leaving 5 bases not matched to a gene. The CDR3 is 14 residues long. The CDR3 is CASSRGQGGSPLHF. The CDR3 nucleotides are TGTGCCAGCAGCCGGGGACAGGGAGGTTCACCCCTCCACTTT.

The chain recombines TRBV6-1 with TRBJ2-5; TRBD2 agrees at 12 bases. This CDR3 has 15 amino acids. In germline, CDR1 is MNHNS, CDR2 SASEGT. Germline trimming cut 4 bases from V and 4 bases from J; bases unmatched to any gene: 4. As DNA, the CDR3 is TGTGCCAGCAGTGCCCTAGCGGGAGGGGGAGAGACCCAGTACTTC. It yields the protein CASSALAGGGETQYF.

V usage is TRBV29-1 and J usage is TRBJ2-1, with a possible D match to TRBD2 (5 bases). The V gene's germline CDR1 is SQVTM and CDR2 ANQGSEA. Deletions cut 3 bases from V and 8 bases from J, with 17 bases between. The CDR3 spans 14 residues. DNA for the CDR3: TGCAGCGTTGAGCCGTCGGTGAGGGCCTATGAGCAGTTCTTC. Its protein product is CSVEPSVRAYEQFF.

The J gene is TRBJ2-1, the V gene TRBV29-1; either TRBD1 or TRBD2 may supply D (5 bases each). Per the germline V gene, CDR1 is SQVTM and CDR2 is ANQGSEA. The CDR3 has 15 residues. V gave up 7 bases and J gave up 9 bases, with 25 bases separating them. CDR3 DNA sequence: TGCAGCGCCCAGGAGTTGGCAGGGACGGTCGGTGAGCAGTTCTTC. Its protein product is CSAQELAGTVGEQFF.

V is TRBV6-1 and J is TRBJ1-2, with unresolved D. From germline, CDR1 is MNHNS and CDR2 SASEGT. The germline V and J ends were trimmed by 0 bases and 7 bases, with 6 bases remaining between them. The CDR3 spans 12 residues. CDR3 coding DNA: TGTGCCAGCAGTGAAGCGGCCAGTGGCTACACCTTC. It encodes CASSEAASGYTF.